This T cell receptor beta chain was profiled in a study of metastatic and nonmetastatic thyroid tumors. With MiXCR, TCRdb reprocessed the PCR reads. The sample contains 7,000 or so clones, 35% to 40% of which appear only once. Thyroid surgery had not been preceded by any treatment in any patient. The CDR3 covers 13 residues. V lost 3 bases to trimming and J lost 3 bases, with 8 bases between them. This receptor was obtained from a female donor with papillary thyroid cancer or a benign thyroid nodule (not recorded which). Some clones in this sample may be carry-over from other donors' samples. The rearrangement joins TRBV12-3 or TRBV12-4 to TRBJ1-2; D unclear. Sequencing input: tumor tissue. The CDR3 DNA is TGTGCCAGCAGTTTCGAGAGATACTATGGCTACACCTTC. This codes for CASSFERYYGYTF.